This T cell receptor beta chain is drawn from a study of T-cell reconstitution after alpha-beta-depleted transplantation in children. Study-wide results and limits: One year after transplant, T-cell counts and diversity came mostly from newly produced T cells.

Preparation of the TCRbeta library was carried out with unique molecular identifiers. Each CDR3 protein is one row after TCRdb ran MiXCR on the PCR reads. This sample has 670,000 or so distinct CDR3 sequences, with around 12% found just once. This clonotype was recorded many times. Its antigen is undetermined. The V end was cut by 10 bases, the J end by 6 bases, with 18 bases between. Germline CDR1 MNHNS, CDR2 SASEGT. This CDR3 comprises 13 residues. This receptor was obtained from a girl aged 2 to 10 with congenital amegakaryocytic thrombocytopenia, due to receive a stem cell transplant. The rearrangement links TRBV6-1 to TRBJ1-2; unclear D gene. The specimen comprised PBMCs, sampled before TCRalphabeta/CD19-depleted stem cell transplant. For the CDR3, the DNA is TGTGCCACCAAACCAGGCTGGTCGGATGGCTACACCTTC. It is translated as CATKPGWSDGYTF.